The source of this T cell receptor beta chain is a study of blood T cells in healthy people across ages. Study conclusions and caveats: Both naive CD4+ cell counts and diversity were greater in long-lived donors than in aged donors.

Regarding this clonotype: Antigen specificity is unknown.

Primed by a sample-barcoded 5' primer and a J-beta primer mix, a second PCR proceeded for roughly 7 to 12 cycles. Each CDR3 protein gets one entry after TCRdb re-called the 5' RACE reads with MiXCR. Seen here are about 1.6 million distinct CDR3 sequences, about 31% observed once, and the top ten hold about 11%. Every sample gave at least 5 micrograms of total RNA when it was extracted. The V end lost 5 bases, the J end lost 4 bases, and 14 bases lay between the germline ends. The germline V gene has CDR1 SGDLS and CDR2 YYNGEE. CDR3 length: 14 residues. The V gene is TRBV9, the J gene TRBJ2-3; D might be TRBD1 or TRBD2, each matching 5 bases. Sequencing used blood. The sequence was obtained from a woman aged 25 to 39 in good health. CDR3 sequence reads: CASSLTRGSDTQYF. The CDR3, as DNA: TGTGCCAGCAGTCTCACTAGGGGTTCAGATACGCAGTATTTT.